This TCR beta chain was recovered during a study of cytomegalovirus exposure and HLA in healthy donors. Study-level points and caveats: Previously analyzed data showed that most TCR beta V segments were productive at a frequency of about 87% or about 30%. The dataset shows that most TCR sequences were rare, while some public TCRs occurred in many donors.

Regarding this clone: The antigen remains undetermined. Other DNA variants within this sample encode the same CDR3.

The CDR3 has 15 amino acids. Germline trimming cut 2 bases from V and 7 bases from J; bases unmatched to any gene: 6. CDR1 and CDR2 from the germline V gene are MNHEY and SVGAGI. Primers for the PCR totalled 60 Vbeta and 13 Jbeta. Using immunoSEQ multiplex PCR, the repertoire was profiled, and TCRdb retains in-frame clones only, with some absent. The sample lists around 150,000 clones, under 70% occurring once. The TCR originated in a woman in her sixties in good health and CMV-seronegative. Material: PBMCs. The V gene is TRBV6-5, the J gene TRBJ2-1; 9 bases fit TRBD2. This chain's CDR3 is CASSYRLAGWNEQFF. CDR3 bases: TGTGCCAGCAGTTACCGGCTAGCGGGATGGAATGAGCAGTTCTTC.